This is a list of T cell receptor beta chains from one sample in a study of T cell changes during pregnancy in multiple sclerosis. The repertoire was sequenced with immunoSEQ multiplex PCR; TCRdb's copy has only in-frame clones and lacks some. Of tens of thousands of clones in the sample, 75% to 90% were seen once. The specimen comprised CD8+ T cells from peripheral blood mononuclear cells, sampled after pregnancy. These receptors all stem from a female donor with multiple sclerosis, enrolled in a pregnancy study. The CDR3 runs from the conserved cysteine through the conserved F or W. The D gene is left open where the match is weak. The listing skips clone size in some rows; elsewhere it reads once, few, many or a size class.

CDR3nt	CDR3aa	v_gene	j_gene	len	abundance	d_gene
TGTGCCAGCAGTGAGCCGGGACACCTTAACACTGAAGCTTTCTTT	CASSEPGHLNTEAFF	TRBV25-1	TRBJ1-1	15	-	-
TGTGCCAGCAGTGACTCCGTGGGGAGGAGTCTAGCCAAAAACATTCAGTACTTC	CASSDSVGRSLAKNIQYF	TRBV6-4	TRBJ2-4	18	-	-
TGTGCCAGCAGTACTGGACAGGAGGTCTACGAGCAGTACTTC	CASSTGQEVYEQYF	TRBV6-1	TRBJ2-7	14	-	TRBD1
TGCGCCTTACAAGACGGGGATGGCTACACCTTC	CALQDGDGYTF	TRBV10-1	TRBJ1-2	11	few	-
TGTGCCAGCAGCGTTGAAGCGGGGGCCAACACAGATACGCAGTATTTT	CASSVEAGANTDTQYF	TRBV9	TRBJ2-3	16	-	TRBD2
TGCGCCAGCAGCCAAGCCGGGGAGGGTTTGGTCGCCGGGGAGCTGTTTTTT	CASSQAGEGLVAGELFF	TRBV4-3	TRBJ2-2	17	-	TRBD2
TGTGCCATCAGTGACCTCAAGCGGGGGGGGAGCACAGATACGCAGTATTTT	CAISDLKRGGSTDTQYF	TRBV10-3	TRBJ2-3	17	-	TRBD2
TGTGCCAGCAGCTTATGGGCAGTCTCCTACGAGCAGTACTTC	CASSLWAVSYEQYF	TRBV11-2	TRBJ2-7	14	-	-
TGTGCCAACCTTATAACAGGGGGCAATAGCTCCTACGAGCAGTACTTC	CANLITGGNSSYEQYF	TRBV2	TRBJ2-7	16	once	TRBD1
TGTGCCAGCTGGACTGGTAACACTGAAGCTTTCTTT	CASWTGNTEAFF	TRBV6-5	TRBJ1-1	12	-	-
TGTGCCAGCAGTTCCAAAGAGACCCAGTACTTC	CASSSKETQYF	TRBV6-1	TRBJ2-5	11	-	-
TGTGCCAGCAGCTTTGAGGACAGGGGGCTGGAAGAGACCCAGTACTTC	CASSFEDRGLEETQYF	TRBV5-4	TRBJ2-5	16	-	TRBD1
TGTGCCAGCAGCCGTCGGCTCGGACTAGACAACGAGCAGTACTTC	CASSRRLGLDNEQYF	TRBV7-6	TRBJ2-7	15	-	TRBD2
TGTGCCAGCAGCTCCCGCTCGGGGGGGTCCTACGAGCAGTACTTC	CASSSRSGGSYEQYF	TRBV7-6	TRBJ2-7	15	-	TRBD2
TGTGCCAGCAGCGTAGATCCGGGGGGGGCCAATGAGCAGTTCTTC	CASSVDPGGANEQFF	TRBV9	TRBJ2-1	15	-	TRBD2
TGTGCCAGCAGCTTAGACAGGGGGCCGAACACTGAAGCTTTCTTT	CASSLDRGPNTEAFF	TRBV5-5	TRBJ1-1	15	-	TRBD1
TGTGCCAGCAGCCTGGTCCCTAGCGGGGGACCCTCCTACGAGCAGTACTTC	CASSLVPSGGPSYEQYF	TRBV4-2	TRBJ2-7	17	once	TRBD2
TGTGCCACCAGCCCTGCGGGGACAGGGGACTACGAGCAGTACTTC	CATSPAGTGDYEQYF	TRBV15	TRBJ2-7	15	few	TRBD1
TGTGCCAGCAGCGCAGGCGGGGGCCCTAGAGGTACGCAGTATTTT	CASSAGGGPRGTQYF	TRBV7-6	TRBJ2-3	15	-	-
TGTGCCAGCAGGGGGGACGGGGGATTCTACGAGCAGTACTTC	CASRGDGGFYEQYF	TRBV7-9	TRBJ2-7	14	-	-
TGTGCCTGGAGCATCGAGGAAGGAAGCTATGGCTACACCTTC	CAWSIEEGSYGYTF	TRBV30	TRBJ1-2	14	-	-
TGTGCCAGCAGCGTAGCCCAGGGAAACTACGAGCAGTACTTC	CASSVAQGNYEQYF	TRBV9	TRBJ2-7	14	-	-
TGCGCCAGCAGCCAAGCCGGGACAGGGGACAATGAGCAGTTCTTC	CASSQAGTGDNEQFF	TRBV4-3	TRBJ2-1	15	-	TRBD1
TGTGCCAGCAGTTCCCCCGGACAGGGGCACTCCTACGAGCAGTACTTC	CASSSPGQGHSYEQYF	TRBV6-5	TRBJ2-7	16	-	TRBD1
TGTGCCAGCAAGCCCCCTGGGGCCAACGTCCTGACTTTC	CASKPPGANVLTF	TRBV7-3	TRBJ2-6	13	once	-
TGTGCCAGCAGCTTTCCGACACGTTCTAGCACAGATACGCAGTATTTT	CASSFPTRSSTDTQYF	TRBV13	TRBJ2-3	16	once	-
TGTGCCAGCAGTTACTTTTCTAGCACAGATACGCAGTATTTT	CASSYFSSTDTQYF	TRBV6-5	TRBJ2-3	14	-	-
TGTGCCAGCAGCTTATCGAGGGTAGGAGACACTGAAGCTTTCTTT	CASSLSRVGDTEAFF	TRBV11-2	TRBJ1-1	15	-	-
TGTGCCAGCCGCGGGAGGGGACATGTTGGCTACACCTTC	CASRGRGHVGYTF	TRBV4-2	TRBJ1-2	13	-	-
TGTGCCAGCAGCCAAGGTCGGGGGGGTACTGAAGCTTTCTTT	CASSQGRGGTEAFF	TRBV4-2	TRBJ1-1	14	once	-
TGTGCCAGCAGAAAGGCGGGTGATGGCTACACCTTC	CASRKAGDGYTF	TRBV6-5	TRBJ1-2	12	once	-
TGTGCCAGCAGCGACAGGGATTCCACAGATACGCAGTATTTT	CASSDRDSTDTQYF	TRBV9	TRBJ2-3	14	-	-
TGTGCCAGCAGACTAGCGGGGGCCGAGCAGTACTTC	CASRLAGAEQYF	TRBV6-6	TRBJ2-7	12	-	TRBD2
TGCAGCGTGGACCGGACAGGGGGTTTCGCAGATACGCAGTATTTT	CSVDRTGGFADTQYF	TRBV29-1	TRBJ2-3	15	once	TRBD1
TGTGCCAGCAGCTTAATCGCCTACGAGCAGTACTTC	CASSLIAYEQYF	TRBV7-2	TRBJ2-7	12	-	-
TGTGCCAGCACCAGGACTAGCGGCGGCCCCTACGAGCAGTACTTC	CASTRTSGGPYEQYF	TRBV2	TRBJ2-7	15	-	TRBD2
TGTGCCTGGAGTGCTGGGACAGACGACCAAGAGACCCAGTACTTC	CAWSAGTDDQETQYF	TRBV30	TRBJ2-5	15	-	TRBD1
TGTGCCAGCAGTTTTCCAGCCGGGGAGCTGTTTTTT	CASSFPAGELFF	TRBV27	TRBJ2-2	12	-	-
TGTGCCATCAGTGAGACTGGGACTCTCTGGGCTGAAGCTTTCTTT	CAISETGTLWAEAFF	TRBV10-3	TRBJ1-1	15	-	-
TGTGCCAGTACAACACAGGGCCCCCCGAATGAGCAGTTCTTC	CASTTQGPPNEQFF	TRBV6-1	TRBJ2-1	14	-	-
TGTGCCAGCAGCTTAATACCGGGACTCCCGGCCTACGAGCAGTACTTC	CASSLIPGLPAYEQYF	TRBV2	TRBJ2-7	16	-	-
TGTGCCAGCACGGGTGGCATGAACACTGAAGCTTTCTTT	CASTGGMNTEAFF	TRBV7-9	TRBJ1-1	13	-	-